Shown below are 30 T cell receptor beta chains from a single sample sequenced in a study of blood T cell repertoires in COVID-19 (dated by TCRdb to the early 2020s). The library was generated by the immunoSEQ multiplex PCR assay. This immuneACCESS table, as held by TCRdb, lists in-frame sequences with V and J called but not all clones. Of the missing ones, under half trace to an unresolved V gene in checked studies; the others have no known cause. This sample comprises about 220,000 clones, over 75% of them detected only once. The ten largest clones add up to around 2.5% of the sample. The sequenced sample was peripheral blood. Every receptor here comes from a woman in her sixties or seventies with COVID-19, enrolled during active disease.

CDR3 nucleotides: TGCAGCGCAGCACGGAGAAACTATGGCTACACCTTC. Translation: CSAARRNYGYTF. The V gene is TRBV29-1, the J gene TRBJ1-2; D gene ambiguous. The V end was cut by 7 bases, the J end by 2 bases, with 11 bases between. There are 12 residues in the CDR3. CDR1 is SQVTM and CDR2 is ANQGSEA in the germline V gene.

The chain is built from TRBV5-6 and TRBJ2-1; 8 bases map to TRBD2. Trimming removed 2 bases from V and 4 bases from J; junction bases left unmatched: 8. Germline loops: CDR1 SGHDT, CDR2 YYEEEE. The CDR3 extends over 16 amino acids. The CDR3 bases are TGTGCCAGCAGCTTTCTGGCGGGAGGTGCTTACAATGAGCAGTTCTTC. Translation gives CASSFLAGGAYNEQFF.

This clone was seen more than once but under ten times. The chain uses TRBV9 and TRBJ1-1; no firm D call. The CDR3 sequence is 13 residues long. The germline V gene encodes CDR1 SGDLS and CDR2 YYNGEE. The ends were cut back, 0 bases at V and 1 base at J, with 4 bases in the middle. CDR3 sequence reads: CASSVGRNTEAFF. In DNA form, the CDR3 reads TGTGCCAGCAGCGTAGGTCGGAACACTGAAGCTTTCTTT.

This sequence joins TRBV9 and TRBJ1-4; D might be TRBD1 (5 bases). The CDR3 totals 15 residues. Per germline, CDR1 SGDLS and CDR2 YYNGEE. Between the trimmed V and J ends, which lost 3 bases and 5 bases, there was a span of 14 bases. CDR3: CASSDPTRANEKLFF. The CDR3 DNA reads as TGTGCCAGCAGCGACCCCACCAGGGCCAATGAAAAACTGTTTTTT. Complete variable domain (other parts from reference TRBV9 and TRBJ1-4): DSGVTQTPKHLITATGQRVTLRCSPRSGDLSVYWYQQSLDQGLQFLIQYYNGEERAKGNILERFSAQQFPDLHSELNLSSLELGDSALYFCASSDPTRANEKLFFGSGTQLSVL.

This chain links TRBV25-1 with TRBJ2-2, with D possibly TRBD1 on 5 matching bases. The CDR3 totals 16 residues. Trimming cost V 7 bases and J 4 bases, with 19 bases left between them. The V gene's germline CDR1 is MGHDK and CDR2 SYGVNS. The CDR3 region is CASIAARQGGTGELFF. CDR3 bases: TGTGCCAGCATAGCCGCCAGGCAGGGTGGCACCGGGGAGCTGTTTTTT.

V and J are TRBV6-2 or TRBV6-3 and TRBJ2-7; 7 bases are a match to TRBD2. This CDR3 region has 16 residues. V shed 6 bases, J shed 1 base, and the junction held 12 bases outside the gene matches. CDR1 and CDR2 (germline): MNHEY, SVGEGT. The CDR3 bases are TGTGCCAGCAGCCCCGGGTTTCGCGGGGGATCCTACGAGCAGTACTTC. Protein product: CASSPGFRGGSYEQYF.

The chain couples TRBV18 to TRBJ1-2; 12 nucleotides agree with TRBD1. This CDR3 region has 15 residues. CDR1 and CDR2 from the germline V gene are KGHSH and LQKENI. The J segment lost 7 bases and the V segment lost 3 bases, leaving 6 bases of the junction unmatched. CDR3 sequence reads: CASSPPGQGASGYTF. The CDR3 DNA reads TGTGCCAGCTCACCTCCGGGACAGGGGGCGAGTGGCTACACCTTC.

This chain joins TRBV19 and TRBJ2-2; TRBD1 might be the D (5 bases). V shed 2 bases and J shed 6 bases, with 10 bases lying between them. The CDR3 contains 14 residues. Germline assignment: CDR1 LNHDA and CDR2 SQIVND (reference sequence). CDR3 residues: CASSIQGAAGELFF. The CDR3 DNA sequence: TGTGCCAGTAGTATACAAGGGGCCGCCGGGGAGCTGTTTTTT.

The V and J genes are TRBV2 and TRBJ2-4; 7 bases map to TRBD1. The ends lost 1 base at V and 0 bases at J; junction bases unmatched: 3. The CDR3 loop spans 16 amino acids. Germline CDR1 is SNHLY and CDR2 is FYNNEI. The CDR3 sequence: CASSEGGQLAKNIQYF. In DNA form, the CDR3 reads TGTGCCAGCAGTGAAGGGGGACAGCTAGCCAAAAACATTCAGTACTTC.

The chain is built from TRBV19 and TRBJ2-1; 9 nucleotides match TRBD1. Germline-derived CDR1 and CDR2 are LNHDA and SQIVND (reference sequence). V was clipped by 6 bases and J by 7 bases; unmatched bases: 10. The CDR3 loop spans 15 amino acids. DNA of the CDR3: TGTGCCAGTAGAACAACAGGGGGCGCGGTAAATGAGCAGTTCTTC. Protein: CASRTTGGAVNEQFF.

The CDR3: CASSDTRTSGTFTDTQYF. The CDR3 region has the DNA TGTGCCAGCAGTGACACTCGGACTAGCGGTACTTTCACAGATACGCAGTATTTT. This sequence joins TRBV25-1 and TRBJ2-3, with TRBD2 matching 10 bases. Germline trimming cut 3 bases from V and 2 bases from J; bases unmatched to any gene: 11. Germline V gene lookup returns CDR1 MGHDK and CDR2 SYGVNS. This CDR3 contains 18 residues.

The V gene is TRBV5-1, the J gene TRBJ2-2, with 14 bases that match TRBD2. This CDR3 comprises 15 residues. Germline V gene lookup returns CDR1 SGHRS and CDR2 YFSETQ. V trimming: 6 bases; J trimming: 4 bases; junction bases outside the gene matches: 2. CDR3 DNA sequence: TGCGCCAGCAAGACTAGCGGGAGGGCCACCGGGGAGCTGTTTTTT. This codes for CASKTSGRATGELFF.

This chain joins TRBV5-1 and TRBJ2-7; tentative D call: TRBD1 (6 bases). CDR1 SGHRS and CDR2 YFSETQ come from the germline V gene. V was pared by 4 bases and J by 3 bases, with 14 bases between. The CDR3 contains 14 residues. The CDR3 DNA sequence: TGCGCCAGCAGCACACAGGGCGGCGGCTACGAGCAGTACTTC. This translates into CASSTQGGGYEQYF.

The V gene is TRBV6-5, the J gene TRBJ1-1; no definite D call. Deletions cut 6 bases from V and 3 bases from J, with 8 bases between. The CDR3 loop spans 12 amino acids. The germline CDR1 and CDR2 sequences are MNHEY and SVGAGI. DNA of the CDR3: TGTGCCAGCAGCCGGGGTGACACTGAAGCTTTCTTT. Amino acid sequence: CASSRGDTEAFF.

This clone was observed once. The rearrangement joins TRBV10-1 to TRBJ1-1; TRBD1 is a possible D gene (6 bases). V dropped 6 bases and J dropped 2 bases, with 19 bases sitting between them. The CDR3 contains 16 residues. Germline values: CDR1 WNHNN, CDR2 SYGVQD (reference sequence). CDR3 coding DNA: TGCGCCAGCAGCACAGGGTGCCCGATCATTAACACTGAAGCTTTCTTT. Its translation is CASSTGCPIINTEAFF.

This chain links TRBV7-2 with TRBJ2-1; 9 bases agree with TRBD1. In germline, CDR1 is SGHTA, CDR2 FQGNSA. This CDR3 has 16 residues. The V segment lost 5 bases and the J segment 3 bases; nucleotides outside the gene matches: 8. Here the CDR3 reads CASSRDSTGGYNEQFF. For the CDR3, the DNA is TGTGCCAGCAGCCGCGACTCGACAGGGGGCTACAATGAGCAGTTCTTC.

The V and J genes are TRBV12-5 and TRBJ1-1, with a possible D match to TRBD1 (5 bases). Germline V lookup: CDR1 LGHNT, CDR2 FRNRAP. The CDR3 loop spans 14 amino acids. The V gene lost 2 bases and the J gene lost 2 bases, with 9 bases spanning the gap. CDR3 sequence reads: CASGLPTGNTEAFF. The CDR3 coding sequence is TGTGCTAGTGGTTTGCCCACAGGAAACACTGAAGCTTTCTTT. The full variable domain, rest sourced from reference TRBV12-5 and TRBJ1-1, is DARVTQTPRHKVTEMGQEVTMRCQPILGHNTVFWYRQTMMQGLELLAYFRNRAPLDDSGMPKDRFSAEMPDATLATLKIQPSEPRDSAVYFCASGLPTGNTEAFFGQGTRLTVV.

The chain uses TRBV5-8 and TRBJ1-1; D remains ambiguous. In germline, CDR1 is SGHTS, CDR2 YDEGEE. The ends were cut back, 1 base at V and 1 base at J, with 5 bases in the middle. CDR3 length: 13 amino acids. CDR3 nucleotides: TGTGCCAGCAGCTTGAGAGCGAACACTGAAGCTTTCTTT. The encoded protein is CASSLRANTEAFF. Full variable domain (rest looked up from reference TRBV5-8 and TRBJ1-1): EAGVTQSPTHLIKTRGQQATLRCSPISGHTSVYWYQQALGLGLQFLLWYDEGEERNRGNFPPRFSGRQFPNYSSELNVNALELEDSALYLCASSLRANTEAFFGQGTRLTVV.

The chain is built from TRBV9 and TRBJ2-7, with TRBD1 matching 10 bases. In germline, CDR1 is SGDLS, CDR2 YYNGEE. Trimming cost V 5 bases and J 5 bases; bases outside gene matches: 4. The CDR3 runs to 13 residues. The CDR3 DNA is TGTGCCAGCAGTCCGACAGGGGGCGACGAGCAGTACTTC. Translated, it gives CASSPTGGDEQYF.

This clone was detected once. The J gene is TRBJ1-4, the V gene TRBV19; D remains ambiguous. Germline CDR1 and CDR2: LNHDA and SQIVND (reference sequence). The CDR3 contains 14 residues. V was trimmed by 4 bases and J by 2 bases, leaving 8 bases between them. CDR3 in DNA: TGTGCCAGTAGTAATCAGGTTACTAATGAAAAACTGTTTTTT. The encoded protein is CASSNQVTNEKLFF.

A single count supports this clone. This chain joins TRBV3-1 (or the pseudogene TRBV3-2) and TRBJ1-1, with 8 positions matching TRBD1. The CDR3 extends over 16 amino acids. V lost 4 bases, J lost 6 bases, and 13 bases stayed unmatched. Looked up from germline, CDR1 is LGHDT and CDR2 is YNNKEL (reference sequence). Here the CDR3 DNA reads TGTGCCAGCAGCCCAAGAGTACCCAGGGGGCAATCTGAAGCTTTCTTT. Amino acid sequence: CASSPRVPRGQSEAFF.

V usage is TRBV3-1 (or the pseudogene TRBV3-2) and J usage is TRBJ1-5, with TRBD1 matching 8 bases. Germline CDR1 reads LGHDT; CDR2 reads YNNKEL (reference sequence). The ends lost 5 bases at V and 4 bases at J; junction bases unmatched: 4. The CDR3 has 14 amino acids. The CDR3 bases are TGTGCCAGCAGCGACAGGGGTCAAAATCAGCCCCAGCATTTT. This encodes CASSDRGQNQPQHF.

The J gene is TRBJ1-3, the V gene TRBV19; no clear D gene. The CDR3 sequence is 15 residues long. Trimming removed 5 bases at V and 0 bases at J, with 11 bases between. Germline CDR1 reads LNHDA; CDR2 reads SQIVND (reference sequence). CDR3 nucleotides: TGTGCCAGTAGTTTTGAGTTACTCTCTGGAAACACCATATATTTT. This sequence encodes CASSFELLSGNTIYF.

The chain employs TRBV6-6 and TRBJ1-5; 7 bases map to TRBD1. J was trimmed by 0 bases and V by 6 bases; bases with no gene match: 5. The CDR3 contains 15 residues. The germline gives CDR1 MNHNY, CDR2 SVGAGI (reference sequence). The CDR3 is CASRGDSNSNQPQHF. CDR3 nucleotides: TGTGCCAGCAGGGGGGACAGTAATAGCAATCAGCCCCAGCATTTT.

The chain recombines TRBV5-8 with TRBJ1-6; TRBD1 matches 8 bases. Germline-derived CDR1 and CDR2 are SGHTS and YDEGEE. The V and J ends lost 4 bases and 10 bases, in that order; junction bases with no gene match: 7. This CDR3 region has 14 residues. The CDR3 DNA is TGTGCCAGCAGCCCCCGACAGGGGTCCTCACCCCTCCACTTT. It is translated as CASSPRQGSSPLHF.

This chain links TRBV19 with TRBJ1-1; TRBD1 matches 7 bases. With 8 bases clipped from V and 3 bases from J, the junction kept 12 bases outside the gene matches. This CDR3 has 15 residues. In germline, CDR1 is LNHDA, CDR2 SQIVND (reference sequence). The CDR3 here is CASCSTGTGDTEAFF. The CDR3 nucleotides read TGTGCCAGTTGTTCGACAGGGACGGGGGACACTGAAGCTTTCTTT.

The chain couples TRBV9 to TRBJ2-7; tentatively, D is TRBD1 (6 bases). The germline V and J ends were trimmed by 4 bases and 7 bases, with 15 bases remaining between them. This CDR3 contains 13 residues. Germline CDR1 reads SGDLS; CDR2 reads YYNGEE. The CDR3 region is CASSPRTEGEQYF. DNA of the CDR3: TGTGCCAGCAGCCCCCGGACAGAAGGGGAGCAGTACTTC. Variable domain in full (rest from reference TRBV9 and TRBJ2-7): DSGVTQTPKHLITATGQRVTLRCSPRSGDLSVYWYQQSLDQGLQFLIQYYNGEERAKGNILERFSAQQFPDLHSELNLSSLELGDSALYFCASSPRTEGEQYFGPGTRLTVT.

V gene TRBV19 combines with J gene TRBJ1-5, with D perhaps matching TRBD1 (5 bases). The germline V gene has CDR1 LNHDA and CDR2 SQIVND (reference sequence). This CDR3 contains 16 residues. Trimming cost V 0 bases and J 0 bases, with 9 bases left between them. The CDR3 is CASSIEYRNSNQPQHF. In DNA form, the CDR3 reads TGTGCCAGTAGTATAGAATACAGGAATAGCAATCAGCCCCAGCATTTT.

J is TRBJ2-7 and V is TRBV24-1, with D perhaps TRBD2 (5 bases). In germline, CDR1 is KGHDR, CDR2 SFDVKD. Trimming left V 3 bases short and J 2 bases short, with 13 bases between. CDR3 size: 15 residues. CDR3 sequence (DNA): TGTGCCACCAGTGATGCGGGCCCTGGGGCCTACGAGCAGTACTTC. Translating it yields CATSDAGPGAYEQYF.

The V and J genes are TRBV5-3 and TRBJ1-4, with unresolved D. TRBV5-3 belongs to the ORF category, with a function that is uncertain. Trimming took 4 bases from V and 5 from J, leaving 12 bases between them. The CDR3 spans 14 residues. CDR3 region: CARSQVVANEKLFF. In DNA, the CDR3 is TGTGCCAGAAGCCAGGTGGTAGCGAATGAAAAACTGTTTTTT.